The 13 T cell receptor beta chains given below trace back to one sample, sequenced in a study of blood T cell repertoires in COVID-19. TCRdb keeps only in-frame clones here, not all; method: immunoSEQ multiplex PCR. The sample gives 300,000 to 350,000 clones, roughly 87% of which show up once; around 10% is in the top ten. Source material: PBMCs or T cells enriched from blood (not recorded which). These receptor sequences come from a woman aged 18-29 years who had recovered from COVID-19.

The chain employs TRBV15 and TRBJ2-7; a weak D match, TRBD1 (7 bases). Deletions cut 0 bases from V and 7 bases from J, with 19 bases between. This CDR3 is built from 16 residues. From germline, CDR1 is LNHNV and CDR2 YYDKDF (reference sequence). The CDR3 spells CATSRDNRGGSKEQYF. Written as DNA, the CDR3 is TGTGCCACCAGCAGAGATAACAGGGGAGGATCAAAGGAGCAGTACTTC.

The chain employs TRBV18 and TRBJ2-2; unclear D gene. Per the germline V gene, CDR1 is KGHSH and CDR2 is LQKENI. The CDR3 sequence is 13 residues long. Deletions cut 8 bases from V and 0 bases from J, with 7 bases between. The CDR3 DNA is TGTGCCAGCACGACACCGAACACCGGGGAGCTGTTTTTT. Amino acids: CASTTPNTGELFF.

The CDR3 coding sequence is TGTGCCAGCAGTCAAACCTTGGGGCCCGGGGAGCTGTTTTTT. It translates to CASSQTLGPGELFF. The genes are TRBV28 and TRBJ2-2, with TRBD1 as a possible D gene (5 bases). Germline loops: CDR1 MDHEN, CDR2 SYDVKM. V lost 5 bases and J lost 6, with 13 bases in between. CDR3 size: 14 residues. The variable domain in full, completed from reference TRBV28 and TRBJ2-2, reads DVKVTQSSRYLVKRTGEKVFLECVQDMDHENMFWYRQDPGLGLRLIYFSYDVKMKEKGDIPEGYSVSREKKERFSLILESASTNQTSMYLCASSQTLGPGELFFGEGSRLTVL.

CDR3 bases: TGTGCCAGCAGCACACTCCGGGACAGGGGATCAAAACTGTTTTTT. It translates to CASSTLRDRGSKLFF. J is TRBJ1-4 and V is TRBV11-2, with TRBD1 matching over 10 bases. CDR1 and CDR2 (germline): SGHAT, FQNNGV. The CDR3 length is 15 residues. Trimming cost V 5 bases and J 10 bases; bases outside gene matches: 10.

This chain joins TRBV19 and TRBJ2-1; D possibly corresponds to TRBD2 (6 bases). Per germline, CDR1 LNHDA and CDR2 SQIVND (reference sequence). The CDR3 consists of 16 residues. The V end was cut by 0 bases, the J end by 0 bases, with 9 bases between. DNA of the CDR3: TGTGCCAGTAGTATAGAGGAGGGGAGCTCCTACAATGAGCAGTTCTTC. Translated: CASSIEEGSSYNEQFF.

The rearrangement links TRBV5-5 to TRBJ2-1, with 7 bases lining up with TRBD1. Trimming at V came to 4 bases and at J to 0 bases, leaving 7 bases not matched to a gene. Germline V gene lookup returns CDR1 SGHKS and CDR2 YYEKEE (reference sequence). The CDR3 is 16 residues long. CDR3 in amino acids: CASSRMTGNSYNEQFF. In DNA, the CDR3 is TGTGCCAGCAGCAGGATGACAGGGAACTCCTACAATGAGCAGTTCTTC.

The genes are TRBV7-8 and TRBJ2-7, with D maybe TRBD1 (6 bases). Trimming removed 0 bases from V and 6 bases from J, with 15 bases in between. The CDR3 has 15 residues. Germline-derived CDR1 and CDR2 are SGHVS and FQNEAQ. The CDR3 spells CASSLATQGVGEQYF. The CDR3, as DNA: TGTGCCAGCAGCTTAGCAACACAGGGAGTGGGCGAGCAGTACTTC. Combining the CDR3 with reference TRBV7-8 and TRBJ2-7 gives the whole variable domain GAGVSQSPRYKVAKRGQDVALRCDPISGHVSLFWYQQALGQGPEFLTYFQNEAQLDKSGLPSDRFFAERPEGSVSTLKIQRTQQEDSAVYLCASSLATQGVGEQYFGPGTRLTVT.

The chain couples TRBV9 to TRBJ2-5; no definite D call. The CDR3 is made up of 14 amino acids. Germline V gene lookup returns CDR1 SGDLS and CDR2 YYNGEE. V dropped 3 bases and J dropped 1 base, with 10 bases sitting between them. The CDR3 region is CASSAPAVQETQYF. DNA of the CDR3: TGTGCCAGCAGCGCCCCCGCGGTCCAAGAGACCCAGTACTTC.

This sequence joins TRBV15 and TRBJ2-7; 11 bases are shared with TRBD2. The V segment lost 1 base and the J segment 4 bases; nucleotides outside the gene matches: 6. Germline assignment: CDR1 LNHNV and CDR2 YYDKDF (reference sequence). This CDR3 contains 16 residues. The CDR3 loop reads CATSRGTSGSRYEQYF. The CDR3 DNA reads as TGTGCCACCAGCAGAGGAACTAGCGGGAGCAGGTACGAGCAGTACTTC.

The genes are TRBV5-1 and TRBJ1-1; no clear D. V lost 9 bases to trimming and J lost 0 bases, with 15 bases between them. Germline V gene data show CDR1 as SGHRS and CDR2 as YFSETQ. The CDR3 contains 14 residues. The CDR3: CATRFVDLNTEAFF. In DNA, the CDR3 is TGCGCCACCAGATTTGTAGATTTGAACACTGAAGCTTTCTTT.

The chain uses TRBV9 and TRBJ2-7; 10 bases are a match to TRBD2. The germline V gene has CDR1 SGDLS and CDR2 YYNGEE. This CDR3 is built from 16 residues. Trimming took 4 bases from V and 5 from J; bases not matched to a gene: 12. The CDR3 loop reads CASSTPSGRARDEQYF. CDR3 DNA: TGTGCCAGCAGCACCCCTAGCGGGAGAGCCCGGGACGAGCAGTACTTC.

The chain recombines TRBV9 with TRBJ1-4, with D possibly matching TRBD1 (6 bases). CDR1 and CDR2 (germline): SGDLS, YYNGEE. This CDR3 has 14 amino acids. The V gene lost 2 bases and the J gene lost 7 bases, with 12 bases spanning the gap. The CDR3 nucleotides read TGTGCCAGCAGCGTGGGGGCAGGGAGTGAAAAACTGTTTTTT. Amino acid sequence: CASSVGAGSEKLFF.

The chain carries TRBV27 and TRBJ2-3; 9 nucleotides align to TRBD2. The length of the CDR3 is 17 residues. The V and J ends lost 2 bases and 6 bases, in that order; junction bases with no gene match: 12. Per germline, CDR1 MNHEY and CDR2 SMNVEV (reference sequence). The CDR3 loop reads CASSLGRGGPPEDTQYF. The CDR3 DNA sequence: TGTGCCAGCAGTTTAGGGCGGGGGGGCCCCCCCGAGGATACGCAGTATTTT.